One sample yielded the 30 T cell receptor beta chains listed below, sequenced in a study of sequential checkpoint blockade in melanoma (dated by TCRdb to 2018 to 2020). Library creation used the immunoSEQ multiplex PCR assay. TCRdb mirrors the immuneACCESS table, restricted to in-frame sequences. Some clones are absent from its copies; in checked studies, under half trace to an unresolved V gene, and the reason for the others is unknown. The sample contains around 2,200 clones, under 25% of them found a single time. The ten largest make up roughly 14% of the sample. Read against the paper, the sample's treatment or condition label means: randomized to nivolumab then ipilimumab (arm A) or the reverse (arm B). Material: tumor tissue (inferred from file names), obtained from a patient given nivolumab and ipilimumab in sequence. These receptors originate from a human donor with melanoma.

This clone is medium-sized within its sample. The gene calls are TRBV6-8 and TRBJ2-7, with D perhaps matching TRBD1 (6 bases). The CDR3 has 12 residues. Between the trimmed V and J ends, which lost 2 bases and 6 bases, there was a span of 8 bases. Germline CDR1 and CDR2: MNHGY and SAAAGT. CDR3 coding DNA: TGTGCCAGCAGTTACACAGGGTTCGAGCAGTACTTC. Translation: CASSYTGFEQYF.

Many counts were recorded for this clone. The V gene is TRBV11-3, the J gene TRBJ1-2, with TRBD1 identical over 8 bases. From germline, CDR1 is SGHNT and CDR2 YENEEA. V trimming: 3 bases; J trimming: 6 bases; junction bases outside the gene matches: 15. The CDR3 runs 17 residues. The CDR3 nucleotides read TGTGCCAGCAGCTTGGCTCAGGGGGCGCGGATAGTAAATGGCTACACCTTC. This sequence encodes CASSLAQGARIVNGYTF. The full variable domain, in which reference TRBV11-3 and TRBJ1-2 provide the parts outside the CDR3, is EAGVVQSPRYKIIEKKQPVAFWCNPISGHNTLYWYLQNLGQGPELLIRYENEEAVDDSQLPKDRFSAERLKGVDSTLKIQPAELGDSAVYLCASSLAQGARIVNGYTFGSGTRLTVV.

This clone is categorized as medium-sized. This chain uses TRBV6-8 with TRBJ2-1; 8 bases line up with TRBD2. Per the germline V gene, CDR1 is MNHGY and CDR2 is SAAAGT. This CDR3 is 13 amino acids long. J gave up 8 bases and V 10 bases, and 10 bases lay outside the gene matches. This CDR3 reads CATSQRERDEQFF. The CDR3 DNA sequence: TGTGCCACATCCCAGCGGGAGAGGGATGAGCAGTTCTTC.

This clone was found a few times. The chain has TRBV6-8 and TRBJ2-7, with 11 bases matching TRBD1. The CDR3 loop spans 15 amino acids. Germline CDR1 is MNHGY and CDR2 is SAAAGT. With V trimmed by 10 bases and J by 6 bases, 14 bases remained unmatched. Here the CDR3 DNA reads TGTGCCATCGGTAGCCCCGGGACAGGGGGGATCGAGCAGTACTTC. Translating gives CAIGSPGTGGIEQYF.

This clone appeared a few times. The CDR3 sequence: CASSLDARSTSNYGYTF. The CDR3 DNA sequence: TGTGCCAGCAGTTTAGACGCCCGAAGTACCTCTAACTATGGCTACACCTTC. The rearrangement joins TRBV28 to TRBJ1-2, with D uncertain. The CDR3 has 17 residues. Germline V gene data show CDR1 as MDHEN and CDR2 as SYDVKM. V was cut by 2 bases and J by 0 bases, with 16 bases left in between.

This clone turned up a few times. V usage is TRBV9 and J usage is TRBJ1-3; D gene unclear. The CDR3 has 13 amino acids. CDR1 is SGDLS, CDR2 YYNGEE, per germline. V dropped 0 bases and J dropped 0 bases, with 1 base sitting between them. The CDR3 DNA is TGTGCCAGCAGCGTAGCCTCTGGAAACACCATATATTTT. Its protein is CASSVASGNTIYF. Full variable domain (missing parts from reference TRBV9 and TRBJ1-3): DSGVTQTPKHLITATGQRVTLRCSPRSGDLSVYWYQQSLDQGLQFLIQYYNGEERAKGNILERFSAQQFPDLHSELNLSSLELGDSALYFCASSVASGNTIYFGEGSWLTVV.

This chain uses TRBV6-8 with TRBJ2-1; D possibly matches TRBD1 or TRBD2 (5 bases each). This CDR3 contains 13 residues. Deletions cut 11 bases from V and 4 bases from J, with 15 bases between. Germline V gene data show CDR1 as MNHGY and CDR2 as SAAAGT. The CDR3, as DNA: TGTGCCGGGGGTCCCCTGGAGTACAATGAGCAGTTCTTC. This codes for CAGGPLEYNEQFF.

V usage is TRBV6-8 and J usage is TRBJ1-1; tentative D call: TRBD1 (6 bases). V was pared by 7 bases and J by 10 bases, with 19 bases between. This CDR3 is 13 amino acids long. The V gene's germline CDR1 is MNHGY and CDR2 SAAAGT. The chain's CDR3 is CASNGPQQGLAFF. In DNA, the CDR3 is TGTGCCAGCAACGGACCCCAACAGGGACTAGCTTTCTTT.

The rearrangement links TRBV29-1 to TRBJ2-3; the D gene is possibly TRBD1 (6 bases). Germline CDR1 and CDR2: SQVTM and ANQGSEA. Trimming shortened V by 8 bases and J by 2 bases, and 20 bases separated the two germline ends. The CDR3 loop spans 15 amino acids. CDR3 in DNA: TGCAGCTCCAAGAGCCCCGGGACACACACAGATACGCAGTATTTT. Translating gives CSSKSPGTHTDTQYF.

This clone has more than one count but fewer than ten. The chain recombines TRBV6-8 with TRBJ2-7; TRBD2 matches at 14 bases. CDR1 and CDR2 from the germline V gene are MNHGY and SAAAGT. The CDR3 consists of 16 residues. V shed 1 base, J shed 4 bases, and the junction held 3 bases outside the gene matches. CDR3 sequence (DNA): TGTGCCAGCAGTTACTGGACTAGCGGGAGGAGGTACGAGCAGTACTTC. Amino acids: CASSYWTSGRRYEQYF.

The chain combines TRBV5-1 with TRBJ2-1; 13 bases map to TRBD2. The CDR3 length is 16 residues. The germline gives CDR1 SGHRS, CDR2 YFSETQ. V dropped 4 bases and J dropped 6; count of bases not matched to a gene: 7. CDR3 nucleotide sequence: TGCGCCAGCAGCCAAGGACTAGCGGGAGAAGGCAATGAGCAGTTCTTC. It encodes CASSQGLAGEGNEQFF.

The CDR3: CARKQRGETQYF. In nucleotides, the CDR3 is TGTGCCAGAAAACAGAGGGGGGAGACCCAGTACTTC. This chain joins TRBV6-8 and TRBJ2-5, with D perhaps TRBD1 (6 bases). The CDR3 sequence is 12 residues long. Germline values: CDR1 MNHGY, CDR2 SAAAGT. Trimming cost V 9 bases and J 5 bases, with 13 bases left between them.

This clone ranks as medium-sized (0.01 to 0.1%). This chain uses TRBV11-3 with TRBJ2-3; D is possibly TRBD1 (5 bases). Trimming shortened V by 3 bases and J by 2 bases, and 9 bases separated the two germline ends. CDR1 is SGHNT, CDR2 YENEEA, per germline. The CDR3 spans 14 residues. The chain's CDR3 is CASSFRTTTDTQYF. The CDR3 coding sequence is TGTGCCAGCAGCTTTCGGACAACCACAGATACGCAGTATTTT. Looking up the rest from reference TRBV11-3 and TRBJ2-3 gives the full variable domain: EAGVVQSPRYKIIEKKQPVAFWCNPISGHNTLYWYLQNLGQGPELLIRYENEEAVDDSQLPKDRFSAERLKGVDSTLKIQPAELGDSAVYLCASSFRTTTDTQYFGPGTRLTVL.

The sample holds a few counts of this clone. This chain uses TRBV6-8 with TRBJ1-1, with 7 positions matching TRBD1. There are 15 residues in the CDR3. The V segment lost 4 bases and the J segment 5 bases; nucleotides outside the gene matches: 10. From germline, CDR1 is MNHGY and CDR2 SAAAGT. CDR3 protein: CASSSTGWGSTEAFF. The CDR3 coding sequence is TGTGCCAGCAGTTCGACAGGGTGGGGGTCTACTGAAGCTTTCTTT.

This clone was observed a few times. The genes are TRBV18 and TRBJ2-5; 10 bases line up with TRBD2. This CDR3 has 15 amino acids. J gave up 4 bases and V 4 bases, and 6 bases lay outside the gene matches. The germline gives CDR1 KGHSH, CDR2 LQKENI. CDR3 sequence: CASSLLAGAGETQYF. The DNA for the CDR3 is TGTGCCAGCTCACTCCTAGCGGGGGCAGGAGAGACCCAGTACTTC. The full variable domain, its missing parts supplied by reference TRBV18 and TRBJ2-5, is NAGVMQNPRHLVRRRGQEARLRCSPMKGHSHVYWYRQLPEEGLKFMVYLQKENIIDESGMPKERFSAEFPKEGPSILRIQQVVRGDSAAYFCASSLLAGAGETQYFGPGTRLLVL.

CDR3 sequence reads: CASSARTGANYGYTF. For the CDR3, the DNA is TGTGCCAGTAGTGCGAGGACAGGGGCAAACTATGGCTACACCTTC. The chain is built from TRBV19 and TRBJ1-2, with 9 bases matching TRBD1. The CDR3 loop spans 15 amino acids. Germline V gives CDR1 LNHDA, CDR2 SQIVND (reference sequence). Unmatched junction bases numbered 6, after V lost 5 bases and J lost 2 bases.

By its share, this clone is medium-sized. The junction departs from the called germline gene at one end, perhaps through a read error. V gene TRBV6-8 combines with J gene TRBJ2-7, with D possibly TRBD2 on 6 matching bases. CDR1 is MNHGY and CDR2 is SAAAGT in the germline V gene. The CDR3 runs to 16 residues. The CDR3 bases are TGTGCCATCAGTTCCCTAGGGAACGGGAGCTCCTACGAGCAGTACTTC. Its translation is CAISSLGNGSSYEQYF.

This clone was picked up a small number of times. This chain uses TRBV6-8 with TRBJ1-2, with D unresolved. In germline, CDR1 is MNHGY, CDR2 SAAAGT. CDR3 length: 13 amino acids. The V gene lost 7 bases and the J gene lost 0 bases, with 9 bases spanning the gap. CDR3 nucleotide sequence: TGTGCCAGCACCCTGACAACTAACTATGGCTACACCTTC. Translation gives CASTLTTNYGYTF.

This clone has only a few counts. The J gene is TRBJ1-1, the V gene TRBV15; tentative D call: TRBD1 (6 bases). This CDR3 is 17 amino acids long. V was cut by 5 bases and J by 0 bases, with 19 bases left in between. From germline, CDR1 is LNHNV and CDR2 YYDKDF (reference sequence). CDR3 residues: CATSGFGGAYMNTEAFF. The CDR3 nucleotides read TGTGCCACCAGCGGATTCGGGGGGGCCTACATGAACACTGAAGCTTTCTTT.

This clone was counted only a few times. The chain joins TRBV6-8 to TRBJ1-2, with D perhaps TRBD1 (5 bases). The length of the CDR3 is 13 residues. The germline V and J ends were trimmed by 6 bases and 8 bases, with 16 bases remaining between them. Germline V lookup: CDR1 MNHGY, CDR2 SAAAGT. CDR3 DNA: TGTGCCAGCAGCTCCCCTGGGACCCGGGGCTACACCTTC. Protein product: CASSSPGTRGYTF.

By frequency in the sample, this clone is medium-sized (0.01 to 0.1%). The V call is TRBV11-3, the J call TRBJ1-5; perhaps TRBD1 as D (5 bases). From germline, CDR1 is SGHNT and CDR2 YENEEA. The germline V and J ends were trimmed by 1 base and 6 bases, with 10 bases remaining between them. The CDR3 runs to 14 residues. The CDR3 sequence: CASSLVPQGQPQHF. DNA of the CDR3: TGTGCCAGCAGCTTAGTCCCCCAGGGTCAGCCCCAGCATTTT. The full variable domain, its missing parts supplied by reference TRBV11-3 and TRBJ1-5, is EAGVVQSPRYKIIEKKQPVAFWCNPISGHNTLYWYLQNLGQGPELLIRYENEEAVDDSQLPKDRFSAERLKGVDSTLKIQPAELGDSAVYLCASSLVPQGQPQHFGDGTRLSIL.

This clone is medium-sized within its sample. CDR3 protein: CASSHPGQFPYGYTF. The CDR3 bases are TGCGCCAGCAGCCACCCGGGACAGTTTCCCTATGGCTACACCTTC. The gene calls are TRBV4-1 and TRBJ1-2; TRBD1 matches 7 bases. Germline trimming cut 3 bases from V and 4 bases from J; bases unmatched to any gene: 8. The CDR3 spans 15 residues. Germline V lookup: CDR1 MGHRA, CDR2 YSYEKL.

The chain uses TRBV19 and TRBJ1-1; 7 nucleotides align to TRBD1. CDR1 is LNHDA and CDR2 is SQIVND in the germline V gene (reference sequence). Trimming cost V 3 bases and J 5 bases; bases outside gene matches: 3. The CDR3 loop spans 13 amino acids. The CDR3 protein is CASSIGGQTEAFF. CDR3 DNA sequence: TGTGCCAGTAGTATTGGGGGACAGACTGAAGCTTTCTTT. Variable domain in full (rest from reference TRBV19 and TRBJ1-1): DGGITQSPKYLFRKEGQNVTLSCEQNLNHDAMYWYRQDPGQGLRLIYYSQIVNDFQKGDIAEGYSVSREKKESFPLTVTSAQKNPTAFYLCASSIGGQTEAFFGQGTRLTVV.

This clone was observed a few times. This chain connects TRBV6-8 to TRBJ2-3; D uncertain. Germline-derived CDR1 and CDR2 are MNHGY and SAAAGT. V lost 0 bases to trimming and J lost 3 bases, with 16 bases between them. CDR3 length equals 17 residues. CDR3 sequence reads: CASSYSTPPHITDTQYF. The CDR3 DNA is TGTGCCAGCAGTTACTCGACTCCTCCTCACATAACAGATACGCAGTATTTT.

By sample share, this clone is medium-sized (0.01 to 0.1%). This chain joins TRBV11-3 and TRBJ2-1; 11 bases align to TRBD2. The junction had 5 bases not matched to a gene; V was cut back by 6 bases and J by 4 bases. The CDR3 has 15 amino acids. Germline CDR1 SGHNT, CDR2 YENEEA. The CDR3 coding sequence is TGTGCCAGCAGAGAAATAGCGGGGGGGTACAATGAGCAGTTCTTC. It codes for CASREIAGGYNEQFF.

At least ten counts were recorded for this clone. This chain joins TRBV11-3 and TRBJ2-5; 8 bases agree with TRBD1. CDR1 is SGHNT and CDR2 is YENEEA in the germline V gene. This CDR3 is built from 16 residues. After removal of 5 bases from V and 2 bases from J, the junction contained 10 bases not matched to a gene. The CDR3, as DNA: TGTGCCAGCAGCAACAGGGGGACGGATCCTCAAGAGACCCAGTACTTC. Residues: CASSNRGTDPQETQYF.

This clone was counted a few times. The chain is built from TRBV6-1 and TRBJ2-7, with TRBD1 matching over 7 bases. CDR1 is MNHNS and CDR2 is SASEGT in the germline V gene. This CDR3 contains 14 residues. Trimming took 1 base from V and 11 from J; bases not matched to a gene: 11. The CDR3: CASSEDRGWGREYF. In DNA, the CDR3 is TGTGCCAGCAGTGAAGACAGGGGCTGGGGACGGGAGTACTTC.

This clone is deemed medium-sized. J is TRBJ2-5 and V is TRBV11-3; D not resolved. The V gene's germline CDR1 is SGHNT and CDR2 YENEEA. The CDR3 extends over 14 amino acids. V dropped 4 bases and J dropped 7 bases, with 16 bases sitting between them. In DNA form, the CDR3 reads TGTGCCAGCAGCTCGGACGGCAGCTCACGGACCCAGTACTTC. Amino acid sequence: CASSSDGSSRTQYF.

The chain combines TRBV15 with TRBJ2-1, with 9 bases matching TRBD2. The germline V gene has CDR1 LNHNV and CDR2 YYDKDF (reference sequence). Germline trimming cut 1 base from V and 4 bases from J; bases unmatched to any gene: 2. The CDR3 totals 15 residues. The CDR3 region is CATSRVAGGYNEQFF. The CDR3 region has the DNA TGTGCCACCAGCAGAGTTGCGGGAGGGTACAATGAGCAGTTCTTC.

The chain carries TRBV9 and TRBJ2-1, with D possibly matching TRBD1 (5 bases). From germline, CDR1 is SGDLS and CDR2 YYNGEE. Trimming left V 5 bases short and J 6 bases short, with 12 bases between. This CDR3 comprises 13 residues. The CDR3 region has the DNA TGTGCCAGCAGTGAGCAGGGTTTCAATGAGCAGTTCTTC. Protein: CASSEQGFNEQFF. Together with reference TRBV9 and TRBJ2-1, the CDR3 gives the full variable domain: DSGVTQTPKHLITATGQRVTLRCSPRSGDLSVYWYQQSLDQGLQFLIQYYNGEERAKGNILERFSAQQFPDLHSELNLSSLELGDSALYFCASSEQGFNEQFFGPGTRLTVL.